The source of this T cell receptor beta chain is a study of T-cell reconstitution after alpha-beta-depleted transplantation in children. General observations from the study: Reports say that about two months after transplant, the alpha-beta T cells came out of several hundred graft clones that had expanded.

The V end lost 6 bases, the J end lost 0 bases, and 15 bases lay between the germline ends. This CDR3 contains 15 residues. In germline, CDR1 is KGHSH, CDR2 LQKENI. As it was prepared, the TCRbeta library received unique molecular identifiers. TCRdb passed the PCR reads through MiXCR, listing each CDR3 protein once. The sample yields roughly 100,000 distinct CDR3 sequences, 4.5% to 7.5% seen once. This clonotype was counted at least ten times. Its specificity is unknown. The genes are TRBV18 and TRBJ2-7; D gene uncertain. The sequence was collected from a female patient between 2 and 15 years old who had a stem cell transplant for Fanconi anemia, so the T cells may come from the graft donor. The input for sequencing was PBMCs, mostly from graft donor cells, taken 60 days after TCRalphabeta/CD19-depleted stem cell transplant. CDR3 residues: CASSQPSAGSYEQYF. CDR3 nucleotide sequence: TGTGCCAGCTCCCAACCTTCTGCAGGCTCCTACGAGCAGTACTTC.